One sample yielded the 27 T cell receptor beta chains listed below, sequenced in a study of blood T cell repertoires in COVID-19. The repertoire was sequenced with immunoSEQ multiplex PCR; TCRdb's copy has only in-frame clones and lacks some. In the table there are under 200,000 clones, roughly 83% of which are singletons. Input material: peripheral blood. The receptors come from a man aged 18 to 30 with active or convalescent COVID-19.

V and J are TRBV27 and TRBJ1-4; 8 bases are shared with TRBD1. The J segment lost 8 bases and the V segment lost 10 bases, leaving 12 bases of the junction unmatched. The germline V gene encodes CDR1 MNHEY and CDR2 SMNVEV (reference sequence). The CDR3 spans 14 residues. For the CDR3, the DNA is TGTGCCATCTTCAATCAGGGGGCGGAGGAAAAACTGTTTTTT. Residues: CAIFNQGAEEKLFF.

The CDR3 coding sequence is TGTGCCAGCAGAGGGCAGGGGGATCAGCCCCAGCATTTT. Protein sequence: CASRGQGDQPQHF. The rearrangement links TRBV27 to TRBJ1-5; 7 positions agree with TRBD1. Germline assignment: CDR1 MNHEY and CDR2 SMNVEV (reference sequence). This CDR3 has 13 amino acids. J lost 5 bases, V lost 6 bases, and 4 bases had no gene match.

V is TRBV6-2 or TRBV6-3 and J is TRBJ2-5, with 11 bases that match TRBD1. The CDR3 sequence is 17 residues long. Germline V gene data show CDR1 as MNHEY and CDR2 as SVGEGT. V lost 3 bases and J lost 5; bases outside the gene matches: 11. This CDR3 reads CASSYPVDRGPRETQYF. The DNA for the CDR3 is TGTGCCAGCAGTTATCCCGTGGACAGGGGGCCGCGTGAGACCCAGTACTTC.

The chain has TRBV3-1 (or the pseudogene TRBV3-2) and TRBJ1-2, with D possibly matching TRBD1 (6 bases). Deletions cut 4 bases from V and 0 bases from J, with 15 bases between. Germline V gives CDR1 LGHDT, CDR2 YNNKEL (reference sequence). The CDR3 has 16 amino acids. Here the CDR3 reads CASSPEQGTANYGYTF. DNA of the CDR3: TGTGCCAGCAGCCCAGAACAGGGCACTGCTAACTATGGCTACACCTTC.

The chain employs TRBV7-6 and TRBJ1-4; tentative D call: TRBD1 (6 bases). CDR3 length: 15 amino acids. The germline CDR1 and CDR2 sequences are SGHVS and FNYEAQ. V lost 3 bases and J lost 4, with 12 bases in between. This chain's CDR3 is CASSFQGSFNEKLFF. In nucleotides, the CDR3 is TGTGCCAGCAGCTTCCAGGGGTCATTTAATGAAAAACTGTTTTTT. The full variable domain, with the rest looked up from reference TRBV7-6 and TRBJ1-4, is GAGVSQSPRYKVTKRGQDVALRCDPISGHVSLYWYRQALGQGPEFLTYFNYEAQQDKSGLPNDRFSAERPEGSISTLTIQRTEQRDSAMYRCASSFQGSFNEKLFFGSGTQLSVL.

This chain uses TRBV5-1 with TRBJ1-2; D call uncertain. V was pared by 4 bases and J by 3 bases, with 16 bases between. This CDR3 region has 15 residues. Germline lookup yields CDR1 SGHRS and CDR2 YFSETQ. CDR3 loop: CASSRGGEVDYGYTF. The CDR3 DNA follows: TGCGCCAGCAGCCGAGGCGGTGAGGTCGACTATGGCTACACCTTC.

This rearrangement joins TRBV7-9 to TRBJ1-2, with D possibly being TRBD1 (6 bases). The CDR3 spans 16 residues. Germline V gene sequence: CDR1 SEHNR, CDR2 FQNEAQ (reference sequence). Trimming took off 5 bases at V and 8 bases at J, with 24 bases between the two ends. The CDR3 is CASSATAEQGRHGYTF. The CDR3 nucleotides are TGTGCCAGCAGCGCGACTGCCGAACAGGGTCGTCACGGCTACACCTTC.

This chain joins TRBV4-2 and TRBJ1-1; no reliable D call. The length of the CDR3 is 15 residues. Trimming shortened V by 0 bases and J by 11 bases, and 19 bases separated the two germline ends. Germline CDR1 LGHNA, CDR2 YNFKEQ. The CDR3 reads CASSQDRWRGVGAFF. For the CDR3, the DNA is TGTGCCAGCAGCCAAGATAGGTGGCGGGGTGTAGGGGCTTTCTTT.

The J gene is TRBJ1-6, the V gene TRBV4-1, with D unresolved. V was trimmed by 6 bases and J by 8 bases, leaving 11 bases between them. The CDR3 spans 13 residues. Germline V gene data show CDR1 as MGHRA and CDR2 as YSYEKL. The CDR3 nucleotides read TGCGCCAGCAGACGAGGGTGGGATTCACCCCTCCACTTT. This gives the protein CASRRGWDSPLHF.

The V call is TRBV4-1, the J call TRBJ2-7; D is perhaps TRBD1 (5 bases). Germline V gene sequence: CDR1 MGHRA, CDR2 YSYEKL. The CDR3 contains 16 residues. The V and J ends lost 4 bases and 5 bases respectively, with 21 bases between them. The CDR3 is CASSRVHRPGYDEQYF. CDR3 in DNA: TGCGCCAGCAGCCGCGTTCACCGCCCAGGGTACGACGAGCAGTACTTC.

V and J are TRBV29-1 and TRBJ2-7, with 9 bases identical to TRBD2. J lost 7 bases, V lost 7 bases, and 11 bases had no gene match. Per the germline V gene, CDR1 is SQVTM and CDR2 is ANQGSEA. The CDR3 runs 13 residues. In DNA form, the CDR3 reads TGCAGCGCACGCCCCGTTCTAGCGGGAGAGCAGTACTTC. It codes for CSARPVLAGEQYF.

V and J are TRBV30 and TRBJ2-5; perhaps TRBD2 as D (5 bases). Trimming pared 2 bases from V and 6 bases from J, leaving 19 bases between. CDR3 size: 15 residues. Germline V gene data show CDR1 as GTSNPN and CDR2 as SVGIG (reference sequence). In DNA, the CDR3 is TGTGCCTGGAGTCCTTTGTCGGGGTTTATGAAGACCCAGTACTTC. It encodes CAWSPLSGFMKTQYF.

The chain is built from TRBV5-1 and TRBJ2-5; TRBD2 agrees at 7 bases. CDR3 size: 14 residues. The V gene's germline CDR1 is SGHRS and CDR2 YFSETQ. The V and J ends lost 1 base and 3 bases, in that order; junction bases with no gene match: 3. This chain's CDR3 is CASSLSGVEETQYF. The CDR3 DNA follows: TGCGCCAGCAGCTTGAGCGGGGTAGAAGAGACCCAGTACTTC. Combining the CDR3 with reference TRBV5-1 and TRBJ2-5 gives the whole variable domain KAGVTQTPRYLIKTRGQQVTLSCSPISGHRSVSWYQQTPGQGLQFLFEYFSETQRNKGNFPGRFSGRQFSNSRSEMNVSTLELGDSALYLCASSLSGVEETQYFGPGTRLLVL.

This chain connects TRBV20-1 to TRBJ1-2; D gene ambiguous. CDR1 and CDR2 from the germline V gene are DFQATT and SNEGSKA (reference sequence). CDR3 length: 13 residues. Deletions cut 3 bases from V and 0 bases from J, with 8 bases between. The CDR3 spells CSASYPANYGYTF. In DNA form, the CDR3 reads TGCAGTGCTAGTTACCCAGCTAACTATGGCTACACCTTC.

This rearrangement joins TRBV4-3 to TRBJ1-2, with 8 nucleotides matching TRBD1. The trim removed 2 bases at V and 7 bases at J, leaving 3 bases unmatched. The germline CDR1 and CDR2 sequences are LGHNA and YSLEER. This CDR3 region has 13 residues. The CDR3 protein is CASSQTDRVGYTF. CDR3 DNA sequence: TGCGCCAGCAGCCAAACGGACAGGGTTGGCTACACCTTC.

This chain uses TRBV7-2 with TRBJ1-2, with no clear D. V dropped 0 bases and J dropped 7 bases, with 6 bases sitting between them. The germline gives CDR1 SGHTA, CDR2 FQGNSA. The CDR3 is 12 residues long. The CDR3 spells CASSLARGGYTF. CDR3 coding DNA: TGTGCCAGCAGCTTAGCTCGAGGTGGCTACACCTTC.

The V call is TRBV4-1, the J call TRBJ2-7; possibly TRBD2 for D (6 bases). This CDR3 is built from 15 residues. Germline-derived CDR1 and CDR2 are MGHRA and YSYEKL. Trimming cost V 1 base and J 5 bases, with 15 bases left between them. This CDR3 reads CASSQALTSGDEQYF. CDR3 sequence (DNA): TGCGCCAGCAGCCAAGCTCTGACTAGTGGGGACGAGCAGTACTTC.

The chain uses TRBV4-3 and TRBJ2-1; 10 nucleotides agree with TRBD2. CDR3 length equals 16 residues. The V segment lost 1 base and the J segment 7 bases; nucleotides outside the gene matches: 7. Looked up from germline, CDR1 is LGHNA and CDR2 is YSLEER. The CDR3: CASSQVLAGVGNEQFF. In DNA, the CDR3 is TGCGCCAGCAGCCAAGTCCTAGCGGGAGTGGGGAATGAGCAGTTCTTC.

This clone was seen a handful of times. V usage is TRBV30 and J usage is TRBJ2-7; TRBD2 matches 10 bases. Germline V gene lookup returns CDR1 GTSNPN and CDR2 SVGIG (reference sequence). The ends lost 1 base at V and 5 bases at J; junction bases unmatched: 8. This CDR3 is 15 amino acids long. The CDR3 loop is CAWSEGLAAYDEQYF. The CDR3 DNA follows: TGTGCCTGGAGTGAAGGACTAGCGGCATATGACGAGCAGTACTTC.

The genes are TRBV18 and TRBJ2-5, with 7 bases that match TRBD2. Trimming removed 0 bases from V and 3 bases from J; junction bases left unmatched: 1. The CDR3 extends over 14 amino acids. Germline CDR1 is KGHSH and CDR2 is LQKENI. The CDR3 bases are TGTGCCAGCTCACCACCCGGACTAGAAGAGACCCAGTACTTC. It yields the protein CASSPPGLEETQYF.

The chain carries TRBV6-5 and TRBJ2-1; TRBD2 agrees at 9 bases. V lost 10 bases and J lost 2; bases outside the gene matches: 6. CDR3 size: 14 residues. CDR1 and CDR2 from the germline V gene are MNHEY and SVGAGI. CDR3 in amino acids: CAIAREGPYNEQFF. The CDR3 region has the DNA TGTGCCATCGCGCGGGAGGGCCCCTACAATGAGCAGTTCTTC.

The chain combines TRBV10-3 with TRBJ1-2; 7 positions agree with TRBD1. In germline, CDR1 is ENHRY, CDR2 SYGVKD. The CDR3 is 14 residues long. The V gene end was trimmed by 4 bases and the J gene end by 3 bases; junction bases not matched to a gene: 5. CDR3 nucleotides: TGTGCCATCAGTGTTGGGGACAGCGACTATGGCTACACCTTC. Protein product: CAISVGDSDYGYTF.

The rearrangement links TRBV15 to TRBJ1-3; D possibly corresponds to TRBD1 (6 bases). The germline V and J ends were trimmed by 3 bases and 2 bases, with 14 bases remaining between them. Germline values: CDR1 LNHNV, CDR2 YYDKDF (reference sequence). This CDR3 contains 16 residues. The CDR3 spells CATSRSPGGTGNTIYF. CDR3 DNA: TGTGCCACCAGCAGGTCCCCGGGGGGCACTGGAAACACCATATATTTT. The entire variable domain, with the rest obtained from reference TRBV15 and TRBJ1-3, is as follows: DAMVIQNPRYQVTQFGKPVTLSCSQTLNHNVMYWYQQKSSQAPKLLFHYYDKDFNNEADTPDNFQSRRPNTSFCFLDIRSPGLGDTAMYLCATSRSPGGTGNTIYFGEGSWLTVV.

V usage is TRBV25-1 and J usage is TRBJ1-4; D gene ambiguous. The V gene lost 4 bases and the J gene lost 5 bases, with 8 bases spanning the gap. Per the germline V gene, CDR1 is MGHDK and CDR2 is SYGVNS. The CDR3 spans 13 residues. CDR3 nucleotides: TGTGCCAGCAGTGGAGATACCAATGAAAAACTGTTTTTT. Translating it yields CASSGDTNEKLFF. The whole variable domain, remainder taken from reference TRBV25-1 and TRBJ1-4, is EADIYQTPRYLVIGTGKKITLECSQTMGHDKMYWYQQDPGMELHLIHYSYGVNSTEKGDLSSESTVSRIRTEHFPLTLESARPSHTSQYLCASSGDTNEKLFFGSGTQLSVL.

The chain has TRBV7-9 and TRBJ1-2; TRBD1 aligns across 7 bases. Unmatched junction bases numbered 10, after V lost 7 bases and J lost 2 bases. Germline V CDR1 and CDR2: SEHNR, FQNEAQ (reference sequence). This CDR3 comprises 15 residues. The CDR3 DNA reads TGTGCCAGCATCCCCGCCGTGACAGGGAACTATGGCTACACCTTC. Translating it yields CASIPAVTGNYGYTF.

This rearrangement joins TRBV5-3 to TRBJ1-4; D is perhaps TRBD1 (6 bases). TRBV5-3 falls under the ORF class, with uncertain function. The germline V and J ends were trimmed by 0 bases and 4 bases, with 22 bases remaining between them. The CDR3 contains 19 residues. The CDR3 region is CARSLARQASNPNNEKLFF. The CDR3 DNA reads TGTGCCAGAAGCTTGGCCAGACAGGCATCCAACCCGAATAATGAAAAACTGTTTTTT.

V gene TRBV12-3 or TRBV12-4 combines with J gene TRBJ1-6, with a possible D match to TRBD1 (5 bases). The ends were cut back, 5 bases at V and 7 bases at J, with 6 bases in the middle. This CDR3 spans 12 amino acids. In DNA form, the CDR3 reads TGTGCCAGCAGTGCAGGGAATTCACCCCTCCACTTT. Its protein product is CASSAGNSPLHF.